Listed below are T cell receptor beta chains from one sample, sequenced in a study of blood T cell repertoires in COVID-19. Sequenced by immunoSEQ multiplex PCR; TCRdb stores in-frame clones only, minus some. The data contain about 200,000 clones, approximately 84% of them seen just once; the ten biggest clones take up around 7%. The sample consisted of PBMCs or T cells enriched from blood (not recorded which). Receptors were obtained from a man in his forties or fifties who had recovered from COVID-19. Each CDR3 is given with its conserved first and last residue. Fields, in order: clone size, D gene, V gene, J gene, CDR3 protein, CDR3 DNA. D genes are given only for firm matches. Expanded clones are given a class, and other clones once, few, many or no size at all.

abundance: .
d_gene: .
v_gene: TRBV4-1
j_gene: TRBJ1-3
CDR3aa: CASSTHQGSGNTIYF
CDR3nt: TGCGCCAGCAGCACCCATCAGGGCTCTGGAAACACCATATATTTT

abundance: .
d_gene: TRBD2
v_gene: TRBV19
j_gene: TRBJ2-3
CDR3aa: CASSRDSGGASDTQYF
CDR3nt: TGTGCCAGTAGTCGCGATAGCGGGGGGGCCTCTGATACGCAGTATTTT

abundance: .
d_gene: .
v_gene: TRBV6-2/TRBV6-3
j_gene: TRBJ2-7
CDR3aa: CASSTSTEQYF
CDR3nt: TGTGCCAGCAGTACCTCTACCGAGCAGTACTTC

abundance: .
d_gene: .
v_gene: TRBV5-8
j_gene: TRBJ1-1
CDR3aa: CASSPTLNTEAFF
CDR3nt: TGTGCCAGCAGCCCGACATTGAACACTGAAGCTTTCTTT

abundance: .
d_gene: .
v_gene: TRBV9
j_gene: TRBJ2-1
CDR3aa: CASSVYLQVSYNEQFF
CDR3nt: TGTGCCAGCAGCGTATACTTACAGGTTTCCTACAATGAGCAGTTCTTC

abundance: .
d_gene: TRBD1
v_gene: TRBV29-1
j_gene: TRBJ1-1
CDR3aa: CSVDSIDRGMNTEAFF
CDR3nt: TGCAGCGTTGATAGTATAGACAGGGGGATGAACACTGAAGCTTTCTTT

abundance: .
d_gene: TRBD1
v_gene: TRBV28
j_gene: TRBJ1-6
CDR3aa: CASSTGTAHSPLHF
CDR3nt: TGTGCCTCATCGACCGGGACAGCGCATTCACCCCTCCACTTT

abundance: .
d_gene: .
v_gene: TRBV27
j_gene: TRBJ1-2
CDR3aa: CASSHAGEGNYGYTF
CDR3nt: TGTGCCAGCAGCCACGCCGGGGAGGGAAACTATGGCTACACCTTC

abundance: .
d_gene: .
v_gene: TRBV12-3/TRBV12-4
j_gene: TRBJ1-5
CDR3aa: CASSWGGNQPQHF
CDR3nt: TGTGCCAGCAGTTGGGGGGGAAATCAGCCCCAGCATTTT

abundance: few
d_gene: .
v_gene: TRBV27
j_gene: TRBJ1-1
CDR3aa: CASSPGNTEAFF
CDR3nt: TGTGCCAGCAGCCCAGGGAACACTGAAGCTTTCTTT

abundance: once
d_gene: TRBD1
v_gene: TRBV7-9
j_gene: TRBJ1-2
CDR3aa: CASSFLSGTDHLHTF
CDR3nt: TGTGCCAGCAGCTTTTTATCGGGGACAGACCATCTACACACCTTC

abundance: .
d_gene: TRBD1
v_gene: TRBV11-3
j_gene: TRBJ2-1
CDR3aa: CASSLGGQGYNEQFF
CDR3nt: TGTGCCAGCAGCTTGGGGGGACAGGGATACAATGAGCAGTTCTTC

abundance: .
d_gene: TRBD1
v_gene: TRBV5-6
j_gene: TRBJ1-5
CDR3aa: CASSRGQVSNQPQHF
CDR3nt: TGTGCCAGCAGCCGGGGACAGGTTAGCAATCAGCCCCAGCATTTT

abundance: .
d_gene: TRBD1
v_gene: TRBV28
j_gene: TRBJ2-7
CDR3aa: CASSLPPGTANSYEQYF
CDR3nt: TGTGCCAGCAGTTTACCGCCCGGGACAGCGAATTCCTACGAGCAGTACTTC

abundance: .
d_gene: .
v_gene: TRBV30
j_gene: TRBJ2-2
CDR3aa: CACSRTGELFF
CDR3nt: TGTGCTTGTAGCCGGACCGGGGAGCTGTTTTTT

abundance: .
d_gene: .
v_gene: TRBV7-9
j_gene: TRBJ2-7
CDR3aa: CASSLSGRQAYEQYF
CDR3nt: TGTGCCAGCAGCTTATCGGGTAGGCAAGCCTACGAGCAGTACTTC

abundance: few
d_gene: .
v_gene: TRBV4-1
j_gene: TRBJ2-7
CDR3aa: CASSPGEGGSYEQYF
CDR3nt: TGCGCCAGCAGCCCGGGGGAAGGAGGATCCTACGAGCAGTACTTC

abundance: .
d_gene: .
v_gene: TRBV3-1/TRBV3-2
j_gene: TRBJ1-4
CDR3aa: CASSPPGTDSNEKLFF
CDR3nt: TGTGCCAGCAGCCCACCTGGGACTGACTCTAATGAAAAACTGTTTTTT

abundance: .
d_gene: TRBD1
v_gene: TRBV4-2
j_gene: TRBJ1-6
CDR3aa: CASSQGPETGGSPLHF
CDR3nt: TGTGCCAGCAGCCAAGGGCCCGAGACAGGGGGTTCACCCCTCCACTTT

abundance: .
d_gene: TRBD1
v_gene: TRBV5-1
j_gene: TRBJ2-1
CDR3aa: CASSPRGHGDNEQFF
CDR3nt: TGCGCCAGCAGCCCCAGGGGGCACGGCGACAATGAGCAGTTCTTC

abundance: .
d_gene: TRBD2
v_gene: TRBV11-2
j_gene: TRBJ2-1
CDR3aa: CASSLTGWLAGHNEQFF
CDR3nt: TGTGCCAGCAGCTTAACGGGTTGGCTAGCGGGCCACAATGAGCAGTTCTTC

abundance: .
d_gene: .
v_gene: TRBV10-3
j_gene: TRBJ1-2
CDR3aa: CAISEAQGPYGYTF
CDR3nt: TGTGCCATCAGTGAGGCCCAGGGTCCCTATGGCTACACCTTC

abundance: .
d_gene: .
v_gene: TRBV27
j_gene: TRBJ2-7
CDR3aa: CASSIREFSSYEQYF
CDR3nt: TGTGCCAGCAGCATCAGGGAATTTAGCTCCTACGAGCAGTACTTC

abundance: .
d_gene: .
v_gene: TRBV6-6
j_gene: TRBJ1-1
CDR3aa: CASSYGQLQLNTEAFF
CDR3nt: TGTGCCAGCAGTTACGGGCAATTACAGTTGAACACTGAAGCTTTCTTT

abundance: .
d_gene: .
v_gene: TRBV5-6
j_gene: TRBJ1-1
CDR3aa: CASSPLPGTSRGNTEAFF
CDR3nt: TGTGCCAGCAGCCCTCTCCCCGGGACATCCAGGGGGAACACTGAAGCTTTCTTT

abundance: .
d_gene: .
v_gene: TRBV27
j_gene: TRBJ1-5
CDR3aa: CASSPLRAGPERSNQPQHF
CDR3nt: TGTGCCAGCAGTCCCCTCAGGGCCGGGCCCGAGAGGAGCAATCAGCCCCAGCATTTT

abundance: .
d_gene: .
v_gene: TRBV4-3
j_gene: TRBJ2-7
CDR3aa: CASSQARDNSYEQYF
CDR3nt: TGCGCCAGCAGCCAAGCCCGGGACAACTCCTACGAGCAGTACTTC

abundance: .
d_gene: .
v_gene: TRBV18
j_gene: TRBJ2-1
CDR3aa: CASPDEQFF
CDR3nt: TGTGCCAGTCCCGATGAGCAGTTCTTC

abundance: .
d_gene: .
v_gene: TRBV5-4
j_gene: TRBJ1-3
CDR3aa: CASSLADVAGSGNTIYF
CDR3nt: TGTGCCAGCAGCTTGGCCGATGTGGCAGGCTCTGGAAACACCATATATTTT

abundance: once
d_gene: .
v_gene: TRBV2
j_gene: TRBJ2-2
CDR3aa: CASRRKSGDSGELFF
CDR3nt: TGTGCCAGCAGGAGAAAATCAGGGGATTCCGGGGAGCTGTTTTTT

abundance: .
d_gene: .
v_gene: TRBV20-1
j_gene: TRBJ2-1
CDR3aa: CSVSGVNEQFF
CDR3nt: TGCAGTGTTTCAGGGGTTAATGAGCAGTTCTTC

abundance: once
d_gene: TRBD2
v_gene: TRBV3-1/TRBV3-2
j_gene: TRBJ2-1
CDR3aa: CASSQSGGYNEQFF
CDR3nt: TGTGCCAGCAGCCAAAGCGGGGGATACAATGAGCAGTTCTTC

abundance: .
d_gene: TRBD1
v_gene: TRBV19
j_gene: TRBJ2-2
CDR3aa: CATSATGIRELFF
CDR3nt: TGTGCCACCTCAGCGACAGGGATCCGGGAGCTGTTTTTT

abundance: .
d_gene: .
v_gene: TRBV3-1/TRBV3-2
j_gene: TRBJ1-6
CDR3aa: CASSRLGGESSLHF
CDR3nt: TGTGCCAGCAGCCGTCTTGGGGGGGAATCGTCCCTCCACTTT

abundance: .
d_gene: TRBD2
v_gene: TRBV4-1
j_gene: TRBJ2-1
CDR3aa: CASSQPTKRGGYNEQFF
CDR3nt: TGCGCCAGCAGCCAACCTACTAAGCGGGGGGGTTACAATGAGCAGTTCTTC

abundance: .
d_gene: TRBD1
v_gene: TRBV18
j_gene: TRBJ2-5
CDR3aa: CASSSTGTGHQETQYF
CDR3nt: TGTGCCAGCTCGTCAACCGGGACAGGGCACCAAGAGACCCAGTACTTC

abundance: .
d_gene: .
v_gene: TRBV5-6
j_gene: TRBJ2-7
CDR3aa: CASSFQGGGEQYF
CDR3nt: TGTGCCAGCAGCTTCCAAGGGGGTGGGGAGCAGTACTTC

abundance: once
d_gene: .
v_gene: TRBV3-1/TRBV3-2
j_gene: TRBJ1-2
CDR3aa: CASSPGQSYGYTF
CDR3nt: TGTGCCAGCAGCCCTGGACAGTCATATGGCTACACCTTC

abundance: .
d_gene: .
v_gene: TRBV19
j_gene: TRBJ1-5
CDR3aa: CASSAFDQPQHF
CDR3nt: TGTGCCAGTAGTGCGTTCGATCAGCCCCAGCATTTT

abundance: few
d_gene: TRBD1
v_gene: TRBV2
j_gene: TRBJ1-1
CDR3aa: CASSAPAGTVAEAFF
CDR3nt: TGTGCCAGCAGTGCCCCAGCCGGGACAGTCGCTGAAGCTTTCTTT

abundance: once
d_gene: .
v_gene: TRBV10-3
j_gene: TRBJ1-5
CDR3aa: CAISESKGFNQPQHF
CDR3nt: TGTGCCATCAGTGAGTCCAAGGGGTTCAATCAGCCCCAGCATTTT

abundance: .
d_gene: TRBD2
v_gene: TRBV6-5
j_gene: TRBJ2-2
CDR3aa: CASSYLAGGPELFF
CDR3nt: TGTGCCAGCAGTTACTTAGCGGGGGGTCCCGAGCTGTTTTTT

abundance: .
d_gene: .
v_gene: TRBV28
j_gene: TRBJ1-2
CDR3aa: CASTLPGSSSYGYTF
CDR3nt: TGTGCCAGCACCCTACCCGGGAGCAGCAGCTATGGCTACACCTTC